The 16 T cell receptor beta chains given below trace back to one sample, sequenced in a study of regulatory T cells in long-lasting Graves disease. The time point was: newly diagnosed GD, antithyroid drugs for less than 3 months. Making the TCR library involved RNA that had been extracted from PBMCs. TCR beta libraries were built with iRepertoire HTBI primers and Arm-PCR of CDR3 regions. One entry per CDR3 protein results from TCRdb running MiXCR on the multiplex PCR reads. The profile shows about half a million distinct CDR3 sequences, 12% of them singletons. These same records also appear under a second study, on T cells in Graves' hyperthyroidism and ophthalmopathy.

The sample in question was peripheral blood mononuclear cells (PBMCs), obtained at new diagnosis, from a patient treated with antithyroid drugs. The receptors stem from a young woman with Graves disease.

Ten or more counts support this clonotype. The chain recombines TRBV18 with TRBJ1-2; 9 bases are a match to TRBD1. Germline V gives CDR1 KGHSH, CDR2 LQKENI. The trim removed 4 bases at V and 5 bases at J, leaving 5 bases unmatched. This CDR3 has 14 residues. The CDR3 loop is CASSQPTGGYGYTF. In DNA form, the CDR3 reads TGTGCCAGCTCACAGCCGACAGGGGGATATGGCTACACCTTC.

This clonotype occurred many times. The chain uses TRBV11-2 and TRBJ2-7, with 7 bases matching TRBD1. The CDR3 is 16 residues long. Germline V gives CDR1 SGHAT, CDR2 FQNNGV. V was pared by 5 bases and J by 0 bases, with 10 bases of the junction left unmatched. The CDR3 sequence is CASSPTGTATSYEQYF. The CDR3 DNA follows: TGTGCCAGCAGCCCGACCGGGACAGCTACCTCCTACGAGCAGTACTTC.

This clonotype was seen many times. The rearrangement links TRBV28 to TRBJ1-6; no clear D. V shed 4 bases and J shed 5 bases, with 0 bases lying between them. There are 11 residues in the CDR3. Germline CDR1 is MDHEN and CDR2 is SYDVKM. DNA for the CDR3: TGTGCCAGCAGTTATAATTCACCCCTCCACTTT. Translation: CASSYNSPLHF. Full variable domain (remainder filled in from reference TRBV28 and TRBJ1-6): DVKVTQSSRYLVKRTGEKVFLECVQDMDHENMFWYRQDPGLGLRLIYFSYDVKMKEKGDIPEGYSVSREKKERFSLILESASTNQTSMYLCASSYNSPLHFGNGTRLTVT.

This clonotype appeared a few times. V and J are TRBV5-6 and TRBJ1-3; no definite D call. Germline CDR1 and CDR2: SGHDT and YYEEEE. Between the trimmed V and J ends, which lost 1 base and 7 bases, there was a span of 12 bases. The CDR3 totals 14 residues. CDR3 sequence reads: CASSLRPGYNTIYF. For the CDR3, the DNA is TGTGCCAGCAGCTTGAGACCCGGGTACAACACCATATATTTT.

This chain joins TRBV6-1 and TRBJ2-7, with 9 bases identical to TRBD1. Germline-derived CDR1 and CDR2 are MNHNS and SASEGT. CDR3 size: 15 residues. V gave up 9 bases and J gave up 5 bases; unmatched junction bases: 14. This chain's CDR3 is CASRLTGTGNHEQYF. CDR3 bases: TGTGCCAGTCGCCTTACCGGGACAGGGAACCACGAGCAGTACTTC.

CDR3 nucleotide sequence: TGTGCCAGCAGCTTGGTAGGACTGGCAGATACGCAGTATTTT. Residues: CASSLVGLADTQYF. The chain joins TRBV5-5 to TRBJ2-3; TRBD2 might be the D (5 bases). CDR3 length equals 14 residues. From germline, CDR1 is SGHKS and CDR2 YYEKEE (reference sequence). The V end lost 0 bases, the J end lost 4 bases, and 9 bases lay between the germline ends.

A few counts support this clonotype. CDR3 nucleotide sequence: TGTGCCAGCAGCCGGTTGACAGGTGGAACAGAGACTGAAGCTTTCTTT. Protein sequence: CASSRLTGGTETEAFF. The chain couples TRBV4-2 to TRBJ1-1; maybe TRBD1 (6 bases). Trimming cost V 4 bases and J 5 bases, with 20 bases left between them. The CDR3 totals 16 residues. CDR1 is LGHNA, CDR2 YNFKEQ, per germline.

Of note for this clonotype: It may be a read error: a sequence one base away is much more abundant. The chain recombines TRBV6-2 or TRBV6-3 with TRBJ2-1, with D unresolved. The CDR3 is 18 residues long. Between the trimmed V and J ends, which lost 1 base and 9 bases, there was a span of 25 bases. From germline, CDR1 is MNHEY and CDR2 SVGEGT. CDR3 protein: CASSYCNPKGNDGSEQFF. For the CDR3, the DNA is TGTGCCAGCAGTTACTGCAATCCGAAAGGGAACGACGGCTCTGAGCAGTTCTTC.

The table lists this clonotype with many counts. V gene TRBV5-6 combines with J gene TRBJ2-7; the match to TRBD1 covers 10 bases. The CDR3 runs 19 residues. Trimming removed 1 base from V and 2 bases from J; junction bases left unmatched: 15. Per germline, CDR1 SGHDT and CDR2 YYEEEE. As DNA, the CDR3 is TGTGCCAGCAGCTTGACCCGGGACAGGGGAACCCCTGCCCCCTACGAGCAGTACTTC. Protein: CASSLTRDRGTPAPYEQYF.

DNA for the CDR3: TGTGCCAGCAGCACCCGACAGGATGGGGGAACTGAAGCTTTCTTT. Translation: CASSTRQDGGTEAFF. The V call is TRBV9, the J call TRBJ1-1; maybe TRBD1 (6 bases). Looked up from germline, CDR1 is SGDLS and CDR2 is YYNGEE. The CDR3 loop spans 15 amino acids. V was clipped by 4 bases and J by 5 bases, with 18 bases between them.

The chain employs TRBV20-1 and TRBJ2-6; no firm D call. Germline V gene sequence: CDR1 DFQATT, CDR2 SNEGSKA (reference sequence). Between the trimmed V and J ends, which lost 3 bases and 0 bases, there was a span of 9 bases. CDR3 size: 15 residues. The chain's CDR3 is CSASVGYSGANVLTF. The CDR3 DNA follows: TGCAGTGCTAGTGTGGGCTACTCTGGGGCCAACGTCCTGACTTTC.

This clonotype was seen a handful of times. The gene calls are TRBV6-4 and TRBJ2-1, with 12 bases matching TRBD2. CDR1 is MRHNA and CDR2 is SNTAGT in the germline V gene. Trimming at V came to 7 bases and at J to 15 bases, leaving 16 bases not matched to a gene. This CDR3 is built from 15 residues. The CDR3 is CASIDPGTSGRSWFF. The CDR3 nucleotides are TGTGCCAGCATCGACCCAGGGACTAGCGGGCGGAGTTGGTTCTTC.

About this clonotype itself: This probably arose from a read error, given a far larger clone one base away. The chain joins TRBV2 to TRBJ2-3; D gene uncertain. The last part of the DNA fits TRBJ2-1 better; the J call may be wrong. The CDR3 extends over 13 amino acids. Per the germline V gene, CDR1 is SNHLY and CDR2 is FYNNEI. In DNA, the CDR3 is TGTGCCAGCAGGGCCAGAGGCCCCTACGAGCAGTTCTTC. Protein product: CASRARGPYEQFF.

This chain links TRBV15 with TRBJ2-1, with D perhaps matching TRBD2 (5 bases). There are 15 residues in the CDR3. In germline, CDR1 is LNHNV, CDR2 YYDKDF (reference sequence). V lost 5 bases, J lost 2 bases, and 13 bases lay in between. The CDR3 region is CATSARVAAYNEQFF. The CDR3 DNA is TGTGCCACCAGCGCGAGGGTTGCCGCCTACAATGAGCAGTTCTTC.

This clonotype was counted at least ten times. J is TRBJ2-6 and V is TRBV27; either TRBD1 or TRBD2 may fit D (5 bases each). The CDR3 is made up of 16 amino acids. V was cut by 5 bases and J by 2 bases, with 13 bases left in between. The germline gives CDR1 MNHEY, CDR2 SMNVEV (reference sequence). CDR3 in DNA: TGTGCCAGCAGTCCGGGACCTGGGGCTGGGGCCAACGTCCTGACTTTC. The encoded protein is CASSPGPGAGANVLTF. Full variable domain (missing parts from reference TRBV27 and TRBJ2-6): EAQVTQNPRYLITVTGKKLTVTCSQNMNHEYMSWYRQDPGLGLRQIYYSMNVEVTDKGDVPEGYKVSRKEKRNFPLILESPSPNQTSLYFCASSPGPGAGANVLTFGAGSRLTVL.

The rearrangement uses TRBV7-8 and TRBJ2-7; D is unclear. CDR3 length: 14 amino acids. Trimming stripped 7 bases from V and 3 bases from J, with 16 bases between. Germline V gene sequence: CDR1 SGHVS, CDR2 FQNEAQ. The DNA of the CDR3 is TGTGCCAGCAACCTCCACCCCCTTTACTACGAGCAGTACTTC. Its translation: CASNLHPLYYEQYF.